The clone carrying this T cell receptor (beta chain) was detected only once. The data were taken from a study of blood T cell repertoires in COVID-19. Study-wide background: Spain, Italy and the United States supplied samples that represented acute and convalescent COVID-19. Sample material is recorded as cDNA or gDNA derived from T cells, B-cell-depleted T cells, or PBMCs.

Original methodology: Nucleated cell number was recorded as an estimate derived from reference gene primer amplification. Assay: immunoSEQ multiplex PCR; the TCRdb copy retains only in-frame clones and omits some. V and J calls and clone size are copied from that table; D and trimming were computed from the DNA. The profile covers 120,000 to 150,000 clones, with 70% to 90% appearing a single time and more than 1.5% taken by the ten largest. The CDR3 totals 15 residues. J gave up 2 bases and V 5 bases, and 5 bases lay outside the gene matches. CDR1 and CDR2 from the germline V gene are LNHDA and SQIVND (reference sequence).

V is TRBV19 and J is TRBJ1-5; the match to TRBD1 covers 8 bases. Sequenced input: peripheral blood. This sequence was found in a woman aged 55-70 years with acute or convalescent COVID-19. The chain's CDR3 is CASSPMTGGNQPQHF. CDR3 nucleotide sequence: TGTGCCAGTAGTCCCATGACAGGGGGCAATCAGCCCCAGCATTTT.